The source of this T cell receptor beta chain is a study of PD-1 blockade in classical Hodgkin lymphoma. Germline loops: CDR1 MNHNY, CDR2 SVGAGI (reference sequence). This CDR3 region has 15 residues. V gave up 6 bases and J gave up 4 bases, with 16 bases separating them. Relapse was seen in all patients after autologous stem cell transplantation, and brentuximab vedotin exposure was variable. TCRdb's copy holds only in-frame clones and misses some; the assay was immunoSEQ multiplex PCR. The sample has roughly 140,000 clones, about four fifths seen once; the top ten hold roughly 9.8%. The TCR was taken from a human donor with classical Hodgkin lymphoma. This specimen consisted of peripheral blood mononuclear cells (PBMCs), obtained before the second cycle of nivolumab. The chain is built from TRBV6-6 and TRBJ2-1; no clear D gene. CDR3 in amino acids: CASSPTTNTYNEQFF. Here the CDR3 DNA reads TGTGCCAGCAGCCCCACGACAAATACTTACAATGAGCAGTTCTTC.